Listed below are T cell receptor beta chains from one sample, sequenced in a study of blood T cell repertoires in COVID-19. Generated by immunoSEQ multiplex PCR, the TCRdb table keeps only in-frame clones and is missing some. The sample has about 220,000 clones; around four fifths are singletons. The sequencing input was peripheral blood. These receptors all come from a woman aged 50 to 60 with acute or convalescent COVID-19. CDR3s include the opening cysteine and the closing phenylalanine or tryptophan.

TRBJ1-3 17 TRBV7-4 CASSLGVTAGSGNTIYF
TRBJ1-1 16 TRBV19 CASSIMLVAGNTEAFF
TRBJ1-1 14 TRBV5-4 CASSLDTMNTEAFF
TRBJ1-1 14 TRBV18 CASSPSGLGTEAFF
TRBJ2-7 16 TRBV21-1 CASTPGREFLSYEQYF
TRBJ2-3 13 TRBV29-1 CSVHYASTDTQYF
TRBJ2-3 16 TRBV24-1 CATSEPDSSSTDTQYF
TRBJ2-3 18 TRBV27 CASSLVRFGTSRPDTQYF
TRBJ2-7 18 TRBV7-2 CASSLRPAWRVGSYEQYF
TRBJ2-7 15 TRBV3-1/TRBV3-2 CASSQGTTSGREQYF
TRBJ2-1 16 TRBV11-3 CASSLDGTSGMHEQFF
TRBJ1-1 16 TRBV20-1 CSASQPEKDIIGAAFF
TRBJ2-7 14 TRBV15 CATSRVDRGHEQYF
TRBJ1-2 14 TRBV5-5 CASSRTGTDYGYTF
TRBJ1-1 11 TRBV29-1 CSGTVSTEAFF
TRBJ2-7 15 TRBV6-6 CASTLTPGQVYEQYF
TRBJ2-1 13 TRBV27 CASSLSSSDEQFF
TRBJ2-1 14 TRBV28 CASSFSPSYNEQFF
TRBJ1-2 13 TRBV18 CASSPGSNYGYTF
TRBJ2-5 13 TRBV11-2 CASRLHNQETQYF
TRBJ1-5 16 TRBV19 CASSMVGGRGNQPQHF
TRBJ2-5 15 TRBV7-9 CASSSYQGDQETQYF
TRBJ2-7 13 TRBV18 CASSTSRSAEQYF
TRBJ2-3 14 TRBV7-2 CASSSGLPADTQYF
TRBJ1-6 18 TRBV10-2 CASSESGTESSYNSPLHF
TRBJ2-2 16 TRBV18 CASSPQGGVNTGELFF
TRBJ2-3 17 TRBV6-1 CASSENGGRARRDTQYF
TRBJ2-7 16 TRBV19 CASNIYRDFCSYEQYF
TRBJ2-1 16 TRBV5-6 CASSLMTESSYNEQFF
TRBJ1-1 15 TRBV28 CASSGEAWGRIEAFF
TRBJ1-4 15 TRBV7-2 CASSFSGQGAEKLFF
TRBJ1-2 12 TRBV29-1 CSVDGQGRGYTF
TRBJ1-3 17 TRBV5-6 CASSLGGAPLSGNTIYF
TRBJ2-3 15 TRBV5-1 CASSLGLAGPDTQYF
TRBJ1-5 14 TRBV28 CASSWTALNQPQHF
TRBJ1-4 15 TRBV5-1 CASSLAGGWGEKLFF
TRBJ2-5 15 TRBV9 CASSPSGRSQETQYF
TRBJ2-3 15 TRBV25-1 CACSGWSGIEDTQYF
TRBJ2-7 16 TRBV2 CASLPGLAGLSYEQYF
TRBJ1-4 16 TRBV28 CASSSTHRVTNEKLFF
TRBJ2-7 15 TRBV6-5 CASRTLTSGKYEQYF
TRBJ1-2 13 TRBV3-1/TRBV3-2 CASSQVDRGGYTF
TRBJ2-5 16 TRBV7-2 CASSLGDRWGRETQYF
TRBJ1-4 14 TRBV24-1 CATSPGTGLEKLFF
TRBJ2-7 14 TRBV5-1 CASRLAGMGYEQYF
TRBJ2-7 17 TRBV4-2 CASSQVGVGDSSYEQYF
TRBJ1-2 11 TRBV20-1 CSARRAGGYTF
TRBJ1-2 13 TRBV25-1 CASSERREGGYTF
TRBJ2-2 18 TRBV9 CASSVVVGGTGYTGELFF
TRBJ2-1 17 TRBV14 CASSQGYALAGGLEQFF
TRBJ2-3 20 TRBV23-1 CASSHSRQLGGATSTDTQYF
TRBJ2-5 15 TRBV18 CASSSGTSYRETQYF
TRBJ2-1 16 TRBV4-1 CASSREAASSYNEQFF
TRBJ1-1 13 TRBV19 CASSARQGIEAFF
TRBJ2-3 15 TRBV9 CASSVLSGSKDTQYF
TRBJ2-3 11 TRBV20-1 CSASPGTSGYF
TRBJ1-2 14 TRBV5-1 CASSLGRRDYGYTF
TRBJ1-2 17 TRBV11-3 CASSLEKDRGHLWGYTF
TRBJ2-7 15 TRBV6-2/TRBV6-3 CASSYDGSNSYEQYF
TRBJ2-5 16 TRBV5-6 CASSQTGTGFEETQYF